A single T cell receptor beta chain is shown here with its context. This specimen comes from a study of blood T cell repertoires in COVID-19. Produced via immunoSEQ multiplex PCR; TCRdb's table is partial and in-frame only. Among roughly 100,000 clones, 70% to 90% were seen once, and the ten largest hold 2% to 2.5%. Sequencing used peripheral blood. This receptor was taken from a man aged 45-65 years with active COVID-19.

CDR3 sequence: CASSDPYLSNTDTQYF. The CDR3 bases are TGTGCCAGCAGTGACCCCTACTTAAGCAACACAGATACGCAGTATTTT. The rearrangement links TRBV25-1 to TRBJ2-3; the D is unclear. Germline CDR1 reads MGHDK; CDR2 reads SYGVNS. CDR3 length equals 16 residues. With 3 bases removed from V and 2 bases from J, the gap between germline ends came to 15 bases.